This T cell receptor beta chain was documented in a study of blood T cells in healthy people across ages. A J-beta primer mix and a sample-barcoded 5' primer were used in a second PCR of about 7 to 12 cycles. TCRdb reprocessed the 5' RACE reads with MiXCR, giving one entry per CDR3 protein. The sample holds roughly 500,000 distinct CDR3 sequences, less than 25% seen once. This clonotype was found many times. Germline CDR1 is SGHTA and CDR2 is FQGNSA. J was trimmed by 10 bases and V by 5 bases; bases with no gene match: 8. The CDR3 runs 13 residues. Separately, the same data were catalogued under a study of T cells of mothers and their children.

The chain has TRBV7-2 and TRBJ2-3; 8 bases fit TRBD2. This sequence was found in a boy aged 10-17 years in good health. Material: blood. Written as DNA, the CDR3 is TGTGCCAGCAGCGAAATTAGCGGGAACGCGCAGTATTTT. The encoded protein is CASSEISGNAQYF.